One sample yielded the 27 T cell receptor beta chains listed below, sequenced in a study of blood T cells in healthy people across ages. A sample-barcoded 5' primer and a J-beta primer mix were used in a second PCR of roughly 6 to 11 cycles. Via MiXCR, TCRdb re-called the 5' RACE reads, giving one row per CDR3 protein. Of around 2 million distinct CDR3 sequences listed, roughly two fifths were seen once; the top ten hold approximately 22%. The source material was blood. The receptors were sampled from a human donor in good health.

This clonotype was recorded a few times. This rearrangement joins TRBV29-1 to TRBJ1-2; no definite D call. The V gene lost 5 bases and the J gene lost 4 bases, with 11 bases spanning the gap. Germline V CDR1 and CDR2: SQVTM, ANQGSEA. The CDR3 sequence is 12 residues long. For the CDR3, the DNA is TGCAGCGTTCGAGGGTATAGCTATGGCTACACCTTC. Its protein is CSVRGYSYGYTF.

The V call is TRBV5-1, the J call TRBJ2-2; D is unclear. Trimming removed 5 bases from V and 2 bases from J, with 7 bases in between. Per the germline V gene, CDR1 is SGHRS and CDR2 is YFSETQ. The length of the CDR3 is 13 residues. For the CDR3, the DNA is TGCGCCAGCAGGGTTTCAAACACCGGGGAGCTGTTTTTT. Translated: CASRVSNTGELFF.

V is TRBV7-2 and J is TRBJ1-4; 7 bases map to TRBD1. CDR1 and CDR2 (germline): SGHTA, FQGNSA. The CDR3 is made up of 15 amino acids. V gave up 5 bases and J gave up 4 bases; unmatched junction bases: 7. Written as DNA, the CDR3 is TGTGCCAGCAGCATACAGACAGGGATTAATGAAAAACTGTTTTTT. Amino acids: CASSIQTGINEKLFF.

The chain joins TRBV20-1 to TRBJ1-2; D not certain. The germline V gene encodes CDR1 DFQATT and CDR2 SNEGSKA (reference sequence). Trimming left V 2 bases short and J 0 bases short, with 16 bases between. The CDR3 runs 16 residues. CDR3 loop: CSARTQWVEANYGYTF. CDR3 nucleotide sequence: TGCAGTGCTAGAACCCAGTGGGTGGAGGCTAACTATGGCTACACCTTC.

The J gene is TRBJ2-7, the V gene TRBV7-9; the D gene is possibly TRBD2 (5 bases). The CDR3 sequence is 18 residues long. Trimming shortened V by 1 base and J by 0 bases, and 19 bases separated the two germline ends. Germline V gene data show CDR1 as SEHNR and CDR2 as FQNEAQ (reference sequence). The CDR3, as DNA: TGTGCCAGCAGCTTAGTAGCTTCGGGCGGGTCTAGCTCCTACGAGCAGTACTTC. It encodes CASSLVASGGSSSYEQYF.

This clonotype was observed a handful of times. The gene calls are TRBV13 and TRBJ2-1; 7 nucleotides agree with TRBD2. This CDR3 contains 16 residues. CDR1 PRHDT and CDR2 FYEKMQ come from the germline V gene (reference sequence). V shed 5 bases and J 0 bases; nucleotides not matched to a gene: 7. DNA of the CDR3: TGTGCCAGCAGCGTTGGTCCGGGGGGCTCCTACAATGAGCAGTTCTTC. Its protein product is CASSVGPGGSYNEQFF.

In this sample, this clonotype turned up a few times. This CDR3 is CASSVDPAGERDIQYF. As DNA, the CDR3 is TGTGCCAGCAGCGTAGACCCAGCGGGGGAGCGGGACATTCAGTACTTC. The J gene is TRBJ2-4, the V gene TRBV9; the match to TRBD2 covers 8 bases. Germline loops: CDR1 SGDLS, CDR2 YYNGEE. The CDR3 totals 16 residues. The V segment lost 0 bases and the J segment 8 bases; nucleotides outside the gene matches: 10.

The rearrangement joins TRBV5-1 to TRBJ2-7, with unresolved D. V gave up 7 bases and J gave up 7 bases, with 9 bases separating them. The CDR3 has 10 amino acids. Germline V CDR1 and CDR2: SGHRS, YFSETQ. As DNA, the CDR3 is TGCGCCAGCTTCAATGGGGAGCAGTACTTC. Translating it yields CASFNGEQYF.

This clonotype showed up just a few times. The V call is TRBV27, the J call TRBJ1-5; D not resolved. Trimming removed 6 bases from V and 1 base from J, with 13 bases in between. Looked up from germline, CDR1 is MNHEY and CDR2 is SMNVEV (reference sequence). This CDR3 region has 15 residues. This CDR3 is CASSFAWESNQPQHF. The DNA of the CDR3 is TGTGCCAGCAGCTTCGCCTGGGAGAGCAATCAGCCCCAGCATTTT.

This clonotype was counted between two and nine times. V is TRBV7-6 and J is TRBJ2-1; D gene unclear. CDR3 length equals 14 residues. Germline loops: CDR1 SGHVS, CDR2 FNYEAQ. Trimming stripped 2 bases from V and 10 bases from J, with 15 bases between. This CDR3 reads CASSLPWPRGEQFF. The DNA of the CDR3 is TGTGCCAGCAGCTTACCGTGGCCAAGAGGAGAGCAGTTCTTC. Together with reference TRBV7-6 and TRBJ2-1, the CDR3 gives the full variable domain: GAGVSQSPRYKVTKRGQDVALRCDPISGHVSLYWYRQALGQGPEFLTYFNYEAQQDKSGLPNDRFSAERPEGSISTLTIQRTEQRDSAMYRCASSLPWPRGEQFFGPGTRLTVL.

The chain uses TRBV15 and TRBJ2-1; D tentatively fits TRBD1 or TRBD2 (6 bases each). The CDR3 is made up of 15 amino acids. V was pared by 0 bases and J by 2 bases, with 8 bases between. In germline, CDR1 is LNHNV, CDR2 YYDKDF (reference sequence). The CDR3 spells CATSREGGTYNEQFF. CDR3 coding DNA: TGTGCCACCAGCAGAGAAGGGGGGACCTACAATGAGCAGTTCTTC.

V gene TRBV12-5 combines with J gene TRBJ1-2; TRBD1 matches at 7 bases. V trimming: 6 bases; J trimming: 5 bases; junction bases outside the gene matches: 3. The CDR3 is 12 amino acids. From germline, CDR1 is LGHNT and CDR2 FRNRAP. CDR3 nucleotide sequence: TGTGCTAGTGGAGGGACAGCTTATGGCTACACCTTC. It encodes CASGGTAYGYTF.

The sample holds a few counts of this clonotype. The V call is TRBV4-3, the J call TRBJ2-1, with D uncertain. V gave up 1 base and J gave up 4 bases, with 8 bases separating them. The CDR3 runs to 14 residues. Germline-derived CDR1 and CDR2 are LGHNA and YSLEER. CDR3 region: CASSQGLGYNEQFF. CDR3 DNA: TGCGCCAGCAGCCAAGGGCTGGGGTACAATGAGCAGTTCTTC.

On this clonotype itself: The junction shows a germline mismatch at one end, possibly a read error. The rearrangement uses TRBV7-2 and TRBJ2-5; either TRBD1 or TRBD2 may fit D (5 bases each). Germline CDR1 reads SGHTA; CDR2 reads FQGNSA. This CDR3 spans 14 amino acids. CDR3: CASSLASRVETQYF. The DNA for the CDR3 is TGTGCCAGCAGCCTAGCAAGCAGGGTGGAGACCCAGTACTTC.

This clonotype appeared a few times. The chain uses TRBV20-1 and TRBJ2-7; the D gene could be TRBD1 or TRBD2 (7 bases each). In germline, CDR1 is DFQATT, CDR2 SNEGSKA (reference sequence). The ends were cut back, 6 bases at V and 2 bases at J, with 14 bases in the middle. The CDR3 is 13 amino acids. This CDR3 is CSATGGTAYEQYF. The CDR3 DNA is TGCAGTGCCACCGGGGGGACAGCCTACGAGCAGTACTTC.

This clonotype has a count of ten or more. The chain links TRBV6-4 to TRBJ1-6; 7 bases are shared with TRBD1. J lost 7 bases, V lost 0 bases, and 3 bases had no gene match. This CDR3 has 15 residues. Per the germline V gene, CDR1 is MRHNA and CDR2 is SNTAGT. The CDR3 here is CASSDSGTENSPLHF. CDR3 in DNA: TGTGCCAGCAGTGACTCAGGGACAGAGAATTCACCCCTCCACTTT.

This clonotype was seen a handful of times. The chain combines TRBV7-9 with TRBJ2-1, with TRBD2 matching over 9 bases. Unmatched junction bases numbered 4, after V lost 3 bases and J lost 4 bases. This CDR3 has 15 residues. In germline, CDR1 is SEHNR, CDR2 FQNEAQ (reference sequence). CDR3: CASSFLAGLYNEQFF. DNA of the CDR3: TGTGCCAGCAGCTTTCTAGCGGGGTTGTACAATGAGCAGTTCTTC. Based on the CDR3 plus reference TRBV7-9 and TRBJ2-1, the full variable domain is DTGVSQNPRHKITKRGQNVTFRCDPISEHNRLYWYRQTLGQGPEFLTYFQNEAQLEKSRLLSDRFSAERPKGSFSTLEIQRTEQGDSAMYLCASSFLAGLYNEQFFGPGTRLTVL.

V gene TRBV18 combines with J gene TRBJ2-5; TRBD1 matches 7 bases. With the DNA end fitting TRBJ2-7 better, the J assignment may be wrong. This CDR3 has 15 amino acids. The germline V gene encodes CDR1 KGHSH and CDR2 LQKENI. CDR3 bases: TGTGCCAGCTCACCACCCGGACAGGATTCCTACGAGCAGTACTTC. It codes for CASSPPGQDSYEQYF.

The chain carries TRBV20-1 and TRBJ2-3; D not resolved. The germline V gene has CDR1 DFQATT and CDR2 SNEGSKA (reference sequence). Trimming took 3 bases from V and 3 from J, leaving 7 bases between them. CDR3 size: 12 residues. The CDR3 spells CSASGPTDTQYF. The CDR3 region has the DNA TGCAGTGCTAGTGGACCGACAGATACGCAGTATTTT.

This clonotype was seen a few times. V is TRBV7-2 and J is TRBJ1-6; D unclear. The CDR3 totals 16 residues. V lost 8 bases to trimming and J lost 0 bases, with 14 bases between them. Germline assignment: CDR1 SGHTA and CDR2 FQGNSA. CDR3 region: CASAWSASSYNSPLHF. The CDR3 DNA is TGTGCCAGCGCGTGGAGCGCTAGCTCCTATAATTCACCCCTCCACTTT.

The table lists this clonotype with a few counts. This sequence joins TRBV10-3 and TRBJ2-3; 8 bases are a match to TRBD1. Germline V gene sequence: CDR1 ENHRY, CDR2 SYGVKD. This CDR3 has 16 amino acids. Trimming took 7 bases from V and 0 from J; bases not matched to a gene: 9. CDR3 coding DNA: TGTGCCATCACCAAACGACAGGGGTCTAGCACAGATACGCAGTATTTT. Protein product: CAITKRQGSSTDTQYF.

On this clonotype: This clone may be a read error of a much larger clone one base away. The rearrangement joins TRBV7-2 to TRBJ1-2; D ambiguous. The germline V gene encodes CDR1 SGHTA and CDR2 FQGNSA. This CDR3 spans 13 amino acids. The CDR3 here is CAGSLGIGYGYTF. CDR3 nucleotides: TGTGCCGGCAGCTTAGGGATCGGTTATGGCTACACCTTC.

About this clonotype: The junction shows a germline mismatch at one end, possibly a read error. V gene TRBV4-2 combines with J gene TRBJ1-2; tentatively, D is TRBD1 (5 bases). The germline V gene has CDR1 LGHNA and CDR2 YNFKEQ. The CDR3 totals 14 residues. This CDR3 reads CASSQVMGDYDYTF. The CDR3 DNA reads as TGTGCCAGCAGCCAAGTAATGGGGGACTATGACTACACCTTC.

There are a few counts of this clonotype. The chain is built from TRBV5-5 and TRBJ1-2; D call uncertain. The germline V gene has CDR1 SGHKS and CDR2 YYEKEE (reference sequence). This CDR3 comprises 14 residues. V dropped 1 base and J dropped 7 bases, with 14 bases sitting between them. The CDR3 spells CASSLNSNQVGYTF. The CDR3 DNA follows: TGTGCCAGCAGCTTGAACAGTAATCAGGTTGGCTACACCTTC.

V is TRBV6-2 or TRBV6-3 and J is TRBJ2-1; 11 nucleotides match TRBD1. Per germline, CDR1 MNHEY and CDR2 SVGEGT. V was clipped by 10 bases and J by 8 bases; unmatched bases: 7. This CDR3 contains 13 residues. CDR3 residues: CAIRDRGFYEQFF. CDR3 DNA sequence: TGTGCCATCCGGGACAGGGGGTTCTATGAGCAGTTCTTC.

This clonotype was counted between two and nine times. The V call is TRBV9, the J call TRBJ1-6; no firm D call. This CDR3 has 14 amino acids. The germline gives CDR1 SGDLS, CDR2 YYNGEE. With 0 bases removed from V and 8 bases from J, the gap between germline ends came to 9 bases. The chain's CDR3 is CASSVGREDSPLHF. The CDR3, as DNA: TGTGCCAGCAGCGTAGGAAGGGAGGATTCACCCCTCCACTTT.

The V gene is TRBV20-1, the J gene TRBJ2-1; D unresolved. The CDR3 extends over 14 amino acids. Germline V CDR1 and CDR2: DFQATT, SNEGSKA (reference sequence). The V gene lost 3 bases and the J gene lost 6 bases, with 15 bases spanning the gap. CDR3 sequence (DNA): TGCAGTGCTAGGCCCCCGTCAGAGTGCAATGAGCAGTTCTTC. Amino acids: CSARPPSECNEQFF.